This T cell receptor beta chain was captured by sequencing in a study of T cells in Graves' hyperthyroidism and ophthalmopathy. Germline V gives CDR1 SGHTA, CDR2 FQGNSA. The CDR3 is 12 residues long. The V end was cut by 7 bases, the J end by 6 bases, with 10 bases between. This clonotype was picked up a small number of times. Its antigen remains unknown. Ophthalmopathy cases scored 3 or more on the Clinical Activity Score and 4 or more on NOSPECS grade, with duration below 3 months. Diagnostic decisions used clinical symptoms, serum thyroxine and TRAb, thyroid ultrasound and orbital computed tomography. Whole-study findings and limits: The model's output predicted ophthalmopathy at a median of about 6.5 months prior to onset.

RNA transcripts gave rise to amplified TCR beta CDR3 regions. HTBI primers were the set used in a first-round RT-PCR of the TCR CDR3. TCRdb re-called the multiplex PCR reads with MiXCR, one entry per CDR3 protein. The sample consists of some 490,000 distinct CDR3 sequences, about 22% of them appearing once. The chain recombines TRBV7-2 with TRBJ2-1, with D perhaps matching TRBD2 (5 bases). The sequence came from a woman between 70 and 85 years old with Graves' ophthalmopathy. The sequencing sample was made of blood. DNA of the CDR3: TGTGCCAGCACCCGACTACTCAATGAGCAGTTCTTC. Its translation is CASTRLLNEQFF.